This entry describes one T cell receptor beta chain. Profiled with immunoSEQ multiplex PCR; TCRdb holds only in-frame clones, not every one. The sample lists around 150,000 clones; around 96% were seen once. The data are from a study of control samples from healthy donors and cancer patients. The sequenced sample consisted of blood. This TCR derives from a middle-aged woman in good health.

This CDR3 is CASSLVSGQGNTEAFF. For the CDR3, the DNA is TGTGCCAGCAGCTTAGTGTCGGGACAGGGAAACACTGAAGCTTTCTTT. The genes are TRBV7-9 and TRBJ1-1; 9 bases are a match to TRBD1. Losses at the gene ends were 1 base for V and 2 bases for J; bases not matched to a gene: 5. The CDR3 sequence is 16 residues long. CDR1 is SEHNR, CDR2 FQNEAQ, per germline (reference sequence).